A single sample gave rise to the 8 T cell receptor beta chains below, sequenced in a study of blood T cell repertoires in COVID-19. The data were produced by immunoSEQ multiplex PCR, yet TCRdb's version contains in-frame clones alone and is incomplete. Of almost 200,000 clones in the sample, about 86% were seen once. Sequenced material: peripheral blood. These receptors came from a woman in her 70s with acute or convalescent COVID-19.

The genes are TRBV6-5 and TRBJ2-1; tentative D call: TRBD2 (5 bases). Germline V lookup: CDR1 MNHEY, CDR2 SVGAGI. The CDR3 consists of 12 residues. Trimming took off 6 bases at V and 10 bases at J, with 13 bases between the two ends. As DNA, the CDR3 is TGTGCCAGCAGCGGAAGCGGCTTGGAGCAGTTCTTC. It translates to CASSGSGLEQFF.

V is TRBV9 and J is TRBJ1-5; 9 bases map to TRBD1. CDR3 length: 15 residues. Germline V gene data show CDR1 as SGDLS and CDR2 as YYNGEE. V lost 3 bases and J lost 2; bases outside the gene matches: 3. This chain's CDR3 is CASSADRGCNQPQHF. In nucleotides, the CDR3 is TGTGCCAGCAGCGCTGACAGGGGGTGCAATCAGCCCCAGCATTTT.

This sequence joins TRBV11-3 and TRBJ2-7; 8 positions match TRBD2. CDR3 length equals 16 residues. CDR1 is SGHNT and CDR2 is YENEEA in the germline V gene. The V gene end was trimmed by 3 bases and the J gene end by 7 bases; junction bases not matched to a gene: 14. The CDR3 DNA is TGTGCCAGCAGCTTTTCCGGACTAGCCCTCACCGGAGAGCAGTACTTC. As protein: CASSFSGLALTGEQYF.

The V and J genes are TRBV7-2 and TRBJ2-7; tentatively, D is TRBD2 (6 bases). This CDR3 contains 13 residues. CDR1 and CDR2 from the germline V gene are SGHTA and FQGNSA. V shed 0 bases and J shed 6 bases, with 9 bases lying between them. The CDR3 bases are TGTGCCAGCAGCTTAGCGGAGGGGAGCGAGCAGTACTTC. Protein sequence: CASSLAEGSEQYF.

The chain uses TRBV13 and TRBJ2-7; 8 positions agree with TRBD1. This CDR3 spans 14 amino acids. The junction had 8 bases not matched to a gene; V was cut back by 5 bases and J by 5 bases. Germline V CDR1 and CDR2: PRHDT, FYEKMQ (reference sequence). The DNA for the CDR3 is TGTGCCAGCAGCAAGAACAGGGGGGTCGACGAGCAGTACTTC. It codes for CASSKNRGVDEQYF.

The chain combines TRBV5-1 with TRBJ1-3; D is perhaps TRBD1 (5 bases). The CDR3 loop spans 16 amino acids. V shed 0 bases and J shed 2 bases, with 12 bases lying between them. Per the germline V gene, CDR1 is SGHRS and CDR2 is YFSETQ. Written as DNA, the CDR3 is TGCGCCAGCAGCTTGGGCGGTCTAGGGGCTGGAAACACCATATATTTT. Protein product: CASSLGGLGAGNTIYF. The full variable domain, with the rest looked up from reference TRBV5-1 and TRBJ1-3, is KAGVTQTPRYLIKTRGQQVTLSCSPISGHRSVSWYQQTPGQGLQFLFEYFSETQRNKGNFPGRFSGRQFSNSRSEMNVSTLELGDSALYLCASSLGGLGAGNTIYFGEGSWLTVV.

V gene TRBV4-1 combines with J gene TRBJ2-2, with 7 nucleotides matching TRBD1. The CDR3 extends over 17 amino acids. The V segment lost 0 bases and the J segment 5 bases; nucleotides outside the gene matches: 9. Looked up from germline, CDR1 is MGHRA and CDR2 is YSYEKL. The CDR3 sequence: CASSQDASRGRTGELFF. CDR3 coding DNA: TGCGCCAGCAGCCAAGATGCGAGCAGGGGGAGAACCGGGGAGCTGTTTTTT.

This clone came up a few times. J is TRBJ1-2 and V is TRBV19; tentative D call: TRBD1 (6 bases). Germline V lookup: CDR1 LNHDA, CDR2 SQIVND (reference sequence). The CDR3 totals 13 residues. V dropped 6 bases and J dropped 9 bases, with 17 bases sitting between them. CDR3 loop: CASSEQGRDRYTF. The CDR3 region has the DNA TGTGCCAGTAGCGAACAGGGCCGGGATCGCTACACCTTC.